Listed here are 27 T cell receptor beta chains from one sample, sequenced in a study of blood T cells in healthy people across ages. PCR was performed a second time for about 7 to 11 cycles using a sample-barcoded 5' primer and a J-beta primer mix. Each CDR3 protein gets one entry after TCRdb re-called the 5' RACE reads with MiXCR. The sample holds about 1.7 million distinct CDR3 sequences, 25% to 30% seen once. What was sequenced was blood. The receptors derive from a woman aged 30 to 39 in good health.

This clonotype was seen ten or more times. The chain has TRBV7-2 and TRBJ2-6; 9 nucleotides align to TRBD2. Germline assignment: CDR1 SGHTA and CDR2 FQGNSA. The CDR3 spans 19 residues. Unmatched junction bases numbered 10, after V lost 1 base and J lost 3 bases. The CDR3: CASSLGLAATGGGANVLTF. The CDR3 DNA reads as TGTGCCAGCAGCTTAGGACTAGCGGCAACCGGGGGTGGGGCCAACGTCCTGACTTTC.

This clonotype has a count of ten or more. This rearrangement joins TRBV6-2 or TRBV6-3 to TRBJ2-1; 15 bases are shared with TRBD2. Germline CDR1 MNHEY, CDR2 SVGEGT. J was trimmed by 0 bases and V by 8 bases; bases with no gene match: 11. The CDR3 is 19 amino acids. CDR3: CASAPGLAGGLSSYNEQFF. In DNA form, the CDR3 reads TGTGCCAGCGCTCCGGGACTAGCGGGGGGCCTAAGCTCCTACAATGAGCAGTTCTTC.

For the CDR3, the DNA is TGCGCCAGCAGTGTTTCGTGGGCAGGGGGTACCGGGGAGCTGTTTTTT. As protein: CASSVSWAGGTGELFF. V gene TRBV10-1 combines with J gene TRBJ2-2; 7 bases line up with TRBD1. V gave up 4 bases and J gave up 5 bases; unmatched junction bases: 10. Germline-derived CDR1 and CDR2 are WNHNN and SYGVQD (reference sequence). The CDR3 covers 16 residues.

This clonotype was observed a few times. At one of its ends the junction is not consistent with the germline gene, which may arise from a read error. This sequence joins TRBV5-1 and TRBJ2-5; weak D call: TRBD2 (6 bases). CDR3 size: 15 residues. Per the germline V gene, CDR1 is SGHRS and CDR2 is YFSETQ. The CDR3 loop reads CTSSLVPGDVKTQYF. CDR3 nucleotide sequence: TGCACCAGCAGCTTGGTCCCGGGGGACGTAAAGACCCAGTACTTC. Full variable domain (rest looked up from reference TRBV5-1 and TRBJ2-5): KAGVTQTPRYLIKTRGQQVTLSCSPISGHRSVSWYQQTPGQGLQFLFEYFSETQRNKGNFPGRFSGRQFSNSRSEMNVSTLELGDSALYLCTSSLVPGDVKTQYFGPGTRLLVL.

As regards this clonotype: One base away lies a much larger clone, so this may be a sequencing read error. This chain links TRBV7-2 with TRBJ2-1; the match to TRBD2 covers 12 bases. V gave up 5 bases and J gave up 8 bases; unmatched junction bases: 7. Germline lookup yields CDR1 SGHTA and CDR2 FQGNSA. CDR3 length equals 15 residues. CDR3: CASSTGLAGYDEQFF. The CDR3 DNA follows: TGTGCCAGCAGCACCGGACTAGCGGGATACGATGAGCAGTTCTTC. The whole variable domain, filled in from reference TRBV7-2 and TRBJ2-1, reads GAGVSQSPSNKVTEKGKDVELRCDPISGHTALYWYRQSLGQGLEFLIYFQGNSAPDKSGLPSDRFSAERTGGSVSTLTIQRTQQEDSAVYLCASSTGLAGYDEQFFGPGTRLTVL.

The CDR3 spells CASRTAGPGELFF. In nucleotides, the CDR3 is TGTGCCAGCAGAACCGCAGGGCCCGGGGAGCTGTTTTTT. The chain links TRBV27 to TRBJ2-2, with a tentative D call TRBD1 (5 bases). Trimming took off 6 bases at V and 6 bases at J, with 11 bases between the two ends. Germline V gene data show CDR1 as MNHEY and CDR2 as SMNVEV (reference sequence). This CDR3 has 13 amino acids.

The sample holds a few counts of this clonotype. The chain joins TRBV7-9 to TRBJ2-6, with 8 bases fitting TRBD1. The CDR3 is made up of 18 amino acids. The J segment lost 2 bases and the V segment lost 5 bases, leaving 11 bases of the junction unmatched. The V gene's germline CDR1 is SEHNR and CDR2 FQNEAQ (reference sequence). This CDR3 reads CASSRWTGSGAGANVLTF. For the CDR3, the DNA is TGTGCCAGCAGCCGGTGGACAGGGTCAGGGGCTGGGGCCAACGTCCTGACTTTC.

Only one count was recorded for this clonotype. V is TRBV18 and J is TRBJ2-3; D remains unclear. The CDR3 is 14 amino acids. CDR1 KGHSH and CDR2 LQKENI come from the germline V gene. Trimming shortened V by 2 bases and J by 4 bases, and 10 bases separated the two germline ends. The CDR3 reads CASSPGSAADTQYF. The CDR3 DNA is TGTGCCAGCTCACCAGGCTCCGCAGCAGATACGCAGTATTTT.

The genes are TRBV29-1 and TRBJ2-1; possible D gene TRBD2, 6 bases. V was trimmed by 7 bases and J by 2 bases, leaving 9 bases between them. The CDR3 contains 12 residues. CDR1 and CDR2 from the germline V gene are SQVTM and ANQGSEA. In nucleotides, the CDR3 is TGCAGCGGACTAGAGGCCTACAATGAGCAGTTCTTC. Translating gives CSGLEAYNEQFF.

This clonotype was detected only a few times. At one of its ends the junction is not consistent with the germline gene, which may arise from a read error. DNA for the CDR3: TGCGGTGCTGCCACTTTGGGAGCGGGGGGGCCCTACGAGCAGTACTTC. Translation gives CGAATLGAGGPYEQYF. The chain couples TRBV20-1 to TRBJ2-7, with TRBD2 matching 10 bases. CDR1 and CDR2 from the germline V gene are DFQATT and SNEGSKA (reference sequence). There are 16 residues in the CDR3.

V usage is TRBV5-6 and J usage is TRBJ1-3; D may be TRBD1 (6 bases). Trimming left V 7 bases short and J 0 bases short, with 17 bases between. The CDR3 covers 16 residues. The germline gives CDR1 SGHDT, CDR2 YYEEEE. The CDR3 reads CASGLDRGYSGNTIYF. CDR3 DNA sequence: TGTGCCAGCGGACTGGACAGAGGCTACTCTGGAAACACCATATATTTT.

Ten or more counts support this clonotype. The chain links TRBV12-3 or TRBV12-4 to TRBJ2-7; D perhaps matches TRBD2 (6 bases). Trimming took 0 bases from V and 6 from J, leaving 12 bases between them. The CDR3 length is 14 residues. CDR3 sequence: CASSLASGPVEQYF. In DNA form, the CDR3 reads TGTGCCAGCAGTTTAGCTAGCGGTCCTGTCGAGCAGTACTTC.

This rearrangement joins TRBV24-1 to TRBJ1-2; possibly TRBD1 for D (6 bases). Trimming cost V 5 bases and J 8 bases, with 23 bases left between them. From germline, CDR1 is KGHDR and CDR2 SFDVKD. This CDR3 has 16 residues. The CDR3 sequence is CATSGAAGTSLRGYTF. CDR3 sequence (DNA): TGTGCCACCAGTGGAGCCGCCGGGACATCCTTGCGGGGCTACACCTTC.

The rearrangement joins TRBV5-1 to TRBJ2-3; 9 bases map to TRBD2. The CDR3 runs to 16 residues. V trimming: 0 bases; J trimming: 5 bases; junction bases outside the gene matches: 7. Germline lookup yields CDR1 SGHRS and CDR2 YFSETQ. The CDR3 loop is CASSLDGGGAGDTQYF. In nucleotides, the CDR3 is TGCGCCAGCAGCTTGGATGGCGGGGGGGCCGGAGATACGCAGTATTTT.

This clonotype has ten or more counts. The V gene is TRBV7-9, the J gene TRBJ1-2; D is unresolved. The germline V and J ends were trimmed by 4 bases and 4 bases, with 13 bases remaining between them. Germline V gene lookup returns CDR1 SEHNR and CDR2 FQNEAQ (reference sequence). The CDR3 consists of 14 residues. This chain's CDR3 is CASSWASGTYGYTF. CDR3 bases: TGTGCCAGCAGCTGGGCTTCGGGAACCTATGGCTACACCTTC.

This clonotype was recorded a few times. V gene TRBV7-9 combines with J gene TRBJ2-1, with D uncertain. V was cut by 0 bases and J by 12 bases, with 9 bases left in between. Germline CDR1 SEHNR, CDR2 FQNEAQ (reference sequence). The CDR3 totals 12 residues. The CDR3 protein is CASSLAERRQFF. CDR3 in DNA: TGTGCCAGCAGCTTAGCGGAGCGTCGGCAGTTCTTC.

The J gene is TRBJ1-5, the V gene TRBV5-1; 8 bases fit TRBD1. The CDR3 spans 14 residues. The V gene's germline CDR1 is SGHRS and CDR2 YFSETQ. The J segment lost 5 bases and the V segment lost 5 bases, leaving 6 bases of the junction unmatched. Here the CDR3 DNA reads TGCGCCAGCAGAGAGACGACAGGGGATCAGCCCCAGCATTTT. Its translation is CASRETTGDQPQHF.

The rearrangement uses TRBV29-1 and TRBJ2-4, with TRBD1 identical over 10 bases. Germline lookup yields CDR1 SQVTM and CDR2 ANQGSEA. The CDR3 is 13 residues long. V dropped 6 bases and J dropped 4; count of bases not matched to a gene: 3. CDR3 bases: TGCAGCGTCGCGGACAGGGGGAAAAACATTCAGTACTTC. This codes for CSVADRGKNIQYF. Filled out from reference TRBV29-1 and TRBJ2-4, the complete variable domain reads SAVISQKPSRDICQRGTSLTIQCQVDSQVTMMFWYRQQPGQSLTLIATANQGSEATYESGFVIDKFPISRPNLTFSTLTVSNMSPEDSSIYLCSVADRGKNIQYFGAGTRLSVL.

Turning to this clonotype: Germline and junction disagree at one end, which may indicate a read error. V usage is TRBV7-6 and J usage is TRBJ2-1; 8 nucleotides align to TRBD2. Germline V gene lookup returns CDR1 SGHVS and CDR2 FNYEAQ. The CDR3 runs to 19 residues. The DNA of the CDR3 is TGTGCCAGCAGCTTAGACAGCGGGGGCGCCATGGGCTCCTACAATGCGCAGTTCTTC. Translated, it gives CASSLDSGGAMGSYNAQFF.

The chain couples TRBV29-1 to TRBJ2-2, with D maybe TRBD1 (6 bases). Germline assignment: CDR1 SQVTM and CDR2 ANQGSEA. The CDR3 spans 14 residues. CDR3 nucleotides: TGCAGTGGACAGAGGGATGCGAACACCGGGGAGCTGTTTTTT. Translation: CSGQRDANTGELFF.

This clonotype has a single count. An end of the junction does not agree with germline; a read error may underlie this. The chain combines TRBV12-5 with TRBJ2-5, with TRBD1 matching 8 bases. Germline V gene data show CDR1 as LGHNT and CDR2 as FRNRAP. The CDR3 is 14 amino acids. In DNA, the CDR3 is TGTGTTAGTGGTTCAACAGGGGGCCAAGAGACCCAGTACTTC. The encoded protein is CVSGSTGGQETQYF.

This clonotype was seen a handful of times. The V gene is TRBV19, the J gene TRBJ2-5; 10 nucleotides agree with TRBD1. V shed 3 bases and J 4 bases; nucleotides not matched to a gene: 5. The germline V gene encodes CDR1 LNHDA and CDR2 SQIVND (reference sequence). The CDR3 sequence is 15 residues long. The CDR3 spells CASSIRDRGGETQYF. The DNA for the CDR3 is TGTGCCAGTAGTATTAGGGACAGGGGTGGAGAGACCCAGTACTTC.

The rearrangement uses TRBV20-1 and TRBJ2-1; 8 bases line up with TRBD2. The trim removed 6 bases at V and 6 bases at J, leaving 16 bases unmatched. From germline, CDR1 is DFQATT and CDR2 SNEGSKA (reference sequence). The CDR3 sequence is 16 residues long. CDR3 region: CSARSPVGTRRNEQFF. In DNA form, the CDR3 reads TGCAGTGCGCGAAGCCCGGTTGGGACTAGACGCAATGAGCAGTTCTTC.

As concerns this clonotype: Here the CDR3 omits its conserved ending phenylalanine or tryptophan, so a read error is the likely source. The CDR3 loop is CASRSGTGVGNTIYC. CDR3 DNA sequence: TGCGCCAGCAGATCCGGGACAGGGGTCGGAAACACCATATATTGT. The chain has TRBV5-1 and TRBJ1-3, with TRBD1 matching over 10 bases. The V segment lost 5 bases and the J segment 4 bases; nucleotides outside the gene matches: 6. Looked up from germline, CDR1 is SGHRS and CDR2 is YFSETQ. The CDR3 spans 15 residues.

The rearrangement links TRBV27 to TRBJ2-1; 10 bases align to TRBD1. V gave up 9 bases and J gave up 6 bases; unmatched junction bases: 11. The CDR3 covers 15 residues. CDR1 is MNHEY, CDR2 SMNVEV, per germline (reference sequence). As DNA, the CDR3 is TGTGCCAGTTCGAGCGGGACAGGGGATACCAATGAGCAGTTCTTC. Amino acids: CASSSGTGDTNEQFF.

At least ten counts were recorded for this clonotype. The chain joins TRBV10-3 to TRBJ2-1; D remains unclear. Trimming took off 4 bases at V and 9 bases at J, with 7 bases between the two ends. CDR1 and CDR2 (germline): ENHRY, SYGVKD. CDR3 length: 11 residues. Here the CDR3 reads CAISGGAEQFF. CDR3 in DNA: TGTGCCATCAGTGGGGGTGCTGAGCAGTTCTTC.

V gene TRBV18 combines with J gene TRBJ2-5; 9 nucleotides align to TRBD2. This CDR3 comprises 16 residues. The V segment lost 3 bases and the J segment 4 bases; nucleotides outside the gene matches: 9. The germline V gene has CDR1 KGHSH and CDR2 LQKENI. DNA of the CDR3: TGTGCCAGCTCACCTTCTCGTGGTAGCGGGGGAGAGACCCAGTACTTC. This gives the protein CASSPSRGSGGETQYF.